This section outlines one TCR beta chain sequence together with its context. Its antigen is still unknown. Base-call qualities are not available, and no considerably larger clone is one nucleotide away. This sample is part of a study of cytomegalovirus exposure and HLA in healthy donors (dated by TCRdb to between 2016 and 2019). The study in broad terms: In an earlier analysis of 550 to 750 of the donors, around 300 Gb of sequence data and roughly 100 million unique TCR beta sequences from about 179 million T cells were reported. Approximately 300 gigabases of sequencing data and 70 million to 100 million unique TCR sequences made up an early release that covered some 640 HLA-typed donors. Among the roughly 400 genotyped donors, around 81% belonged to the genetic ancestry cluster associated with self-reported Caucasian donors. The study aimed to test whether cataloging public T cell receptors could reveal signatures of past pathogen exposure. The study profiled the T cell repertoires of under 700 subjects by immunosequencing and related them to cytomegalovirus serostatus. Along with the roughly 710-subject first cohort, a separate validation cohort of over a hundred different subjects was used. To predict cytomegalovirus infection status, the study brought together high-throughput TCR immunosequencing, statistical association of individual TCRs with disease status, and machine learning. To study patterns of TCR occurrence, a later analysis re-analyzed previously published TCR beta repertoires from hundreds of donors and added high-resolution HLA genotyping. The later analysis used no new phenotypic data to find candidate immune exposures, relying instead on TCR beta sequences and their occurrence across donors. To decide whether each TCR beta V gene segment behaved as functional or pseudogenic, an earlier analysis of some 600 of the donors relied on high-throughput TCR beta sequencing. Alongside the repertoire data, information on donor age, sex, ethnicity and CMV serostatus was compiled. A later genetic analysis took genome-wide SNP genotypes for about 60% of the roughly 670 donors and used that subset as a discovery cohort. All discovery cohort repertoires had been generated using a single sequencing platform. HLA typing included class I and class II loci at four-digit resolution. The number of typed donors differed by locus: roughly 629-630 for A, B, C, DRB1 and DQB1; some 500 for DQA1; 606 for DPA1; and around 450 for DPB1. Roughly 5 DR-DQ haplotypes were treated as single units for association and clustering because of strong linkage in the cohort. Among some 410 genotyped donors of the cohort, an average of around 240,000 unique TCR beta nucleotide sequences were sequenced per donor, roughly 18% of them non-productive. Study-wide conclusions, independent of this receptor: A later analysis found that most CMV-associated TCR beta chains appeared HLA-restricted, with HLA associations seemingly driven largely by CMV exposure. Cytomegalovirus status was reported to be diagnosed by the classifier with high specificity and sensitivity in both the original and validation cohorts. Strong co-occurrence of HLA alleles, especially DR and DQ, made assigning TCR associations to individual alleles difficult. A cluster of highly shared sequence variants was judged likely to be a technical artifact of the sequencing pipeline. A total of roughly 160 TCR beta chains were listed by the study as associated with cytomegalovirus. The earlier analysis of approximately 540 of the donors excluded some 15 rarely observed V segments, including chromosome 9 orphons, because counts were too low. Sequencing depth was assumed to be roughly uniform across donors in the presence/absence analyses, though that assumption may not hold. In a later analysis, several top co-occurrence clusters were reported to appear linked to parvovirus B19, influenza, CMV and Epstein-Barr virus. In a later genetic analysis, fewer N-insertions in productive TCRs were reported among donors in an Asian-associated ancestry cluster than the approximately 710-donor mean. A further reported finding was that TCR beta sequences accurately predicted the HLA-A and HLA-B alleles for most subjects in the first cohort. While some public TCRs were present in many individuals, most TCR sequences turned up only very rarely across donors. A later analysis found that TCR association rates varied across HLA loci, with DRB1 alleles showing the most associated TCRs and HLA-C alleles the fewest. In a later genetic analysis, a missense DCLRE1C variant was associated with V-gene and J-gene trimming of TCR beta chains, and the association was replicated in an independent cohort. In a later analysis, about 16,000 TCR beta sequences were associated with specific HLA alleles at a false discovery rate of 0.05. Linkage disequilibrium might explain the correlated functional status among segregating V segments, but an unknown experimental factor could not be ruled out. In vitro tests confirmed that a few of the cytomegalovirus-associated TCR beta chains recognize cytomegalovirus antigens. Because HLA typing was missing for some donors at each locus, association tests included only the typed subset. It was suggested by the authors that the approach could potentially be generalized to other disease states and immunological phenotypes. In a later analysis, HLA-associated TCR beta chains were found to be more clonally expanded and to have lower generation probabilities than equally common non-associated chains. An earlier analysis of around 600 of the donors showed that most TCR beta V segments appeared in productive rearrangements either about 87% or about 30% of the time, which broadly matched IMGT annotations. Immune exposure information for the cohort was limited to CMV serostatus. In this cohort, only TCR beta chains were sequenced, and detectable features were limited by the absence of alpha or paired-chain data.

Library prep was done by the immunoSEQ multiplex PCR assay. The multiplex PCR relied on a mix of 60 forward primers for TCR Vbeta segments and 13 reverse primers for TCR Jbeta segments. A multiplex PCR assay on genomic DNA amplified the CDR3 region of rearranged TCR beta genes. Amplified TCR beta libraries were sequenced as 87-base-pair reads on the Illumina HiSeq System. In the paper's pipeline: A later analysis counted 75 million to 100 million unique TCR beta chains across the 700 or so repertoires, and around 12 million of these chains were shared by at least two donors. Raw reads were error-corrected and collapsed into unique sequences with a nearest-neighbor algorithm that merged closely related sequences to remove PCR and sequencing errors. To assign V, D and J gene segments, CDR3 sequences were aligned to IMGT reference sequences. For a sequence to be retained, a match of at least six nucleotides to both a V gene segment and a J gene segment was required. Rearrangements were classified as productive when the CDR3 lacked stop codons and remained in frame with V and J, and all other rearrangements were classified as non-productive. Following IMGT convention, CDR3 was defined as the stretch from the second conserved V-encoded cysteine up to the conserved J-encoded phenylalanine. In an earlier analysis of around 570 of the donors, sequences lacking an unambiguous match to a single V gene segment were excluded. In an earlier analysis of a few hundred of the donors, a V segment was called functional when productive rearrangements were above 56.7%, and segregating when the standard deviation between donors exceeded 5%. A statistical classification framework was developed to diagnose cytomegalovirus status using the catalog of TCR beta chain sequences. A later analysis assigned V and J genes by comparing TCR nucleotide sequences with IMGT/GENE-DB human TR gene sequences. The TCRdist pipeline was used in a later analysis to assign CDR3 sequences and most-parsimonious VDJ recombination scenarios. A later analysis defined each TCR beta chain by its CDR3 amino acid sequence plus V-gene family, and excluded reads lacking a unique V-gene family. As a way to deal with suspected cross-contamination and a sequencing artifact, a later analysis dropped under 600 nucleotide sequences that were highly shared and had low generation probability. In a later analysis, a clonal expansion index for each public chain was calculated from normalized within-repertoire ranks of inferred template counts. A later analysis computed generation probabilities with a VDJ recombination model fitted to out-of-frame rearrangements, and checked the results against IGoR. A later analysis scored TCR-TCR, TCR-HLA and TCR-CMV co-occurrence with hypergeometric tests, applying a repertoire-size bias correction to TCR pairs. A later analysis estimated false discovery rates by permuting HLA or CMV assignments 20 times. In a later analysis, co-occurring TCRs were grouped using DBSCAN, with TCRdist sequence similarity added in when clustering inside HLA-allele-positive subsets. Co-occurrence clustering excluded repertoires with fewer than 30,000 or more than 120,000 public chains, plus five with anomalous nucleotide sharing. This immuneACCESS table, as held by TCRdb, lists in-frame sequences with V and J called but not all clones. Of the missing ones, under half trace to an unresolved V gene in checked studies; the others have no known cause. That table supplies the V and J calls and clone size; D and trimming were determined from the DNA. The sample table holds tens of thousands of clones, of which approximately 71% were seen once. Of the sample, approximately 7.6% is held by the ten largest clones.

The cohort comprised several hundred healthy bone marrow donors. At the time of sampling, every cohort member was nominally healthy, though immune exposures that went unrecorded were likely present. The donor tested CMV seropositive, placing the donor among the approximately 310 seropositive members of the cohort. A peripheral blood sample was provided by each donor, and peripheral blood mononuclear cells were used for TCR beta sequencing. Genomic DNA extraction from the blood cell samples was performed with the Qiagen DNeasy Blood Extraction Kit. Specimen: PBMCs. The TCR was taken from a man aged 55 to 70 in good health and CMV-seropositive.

The nucleotide sequence is given as TGTGCCATCAGAGGAGGTAGCGGGAGGGTCTACGAGCAGTACTTC. Its protein is CAIRGGSGRVYEQYF. In this chain, TRBV10-3 is recombined with TRBJ2-7, and 11 junctional nucleotides match TRBD2. V is pruned by 6 bases and J by 3 bases, leaving 7 bases of the junction without a gene match. The CDR3 measures 15 amino acids from cysteine to phenylalanine. Left in the record is the CDR3 DNA by itself, 45 bases read in frame from the first base. CDR1 and CDR2 (ENHRY, SYGVKD) derive from the germline V gene.